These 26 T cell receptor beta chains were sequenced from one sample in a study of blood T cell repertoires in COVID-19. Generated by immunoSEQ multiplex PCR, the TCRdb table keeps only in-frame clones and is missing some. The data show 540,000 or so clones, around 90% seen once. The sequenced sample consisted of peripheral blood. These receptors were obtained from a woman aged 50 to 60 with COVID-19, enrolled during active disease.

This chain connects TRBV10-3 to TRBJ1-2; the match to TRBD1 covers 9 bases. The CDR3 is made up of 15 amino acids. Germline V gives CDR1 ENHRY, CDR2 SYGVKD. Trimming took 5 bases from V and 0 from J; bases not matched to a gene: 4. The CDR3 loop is CAISTRQGANYGYTF. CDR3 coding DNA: TGTGCCATCAGTACCCGACAGGGGGCTAACTATGGCTACACCTTC.

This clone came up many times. CDR3 DNA: TGTGCCAGCAGTACGAACCGACAGGGTTCAGATCAGCCCCAGCATTTT. Its translation: CASSTNRQGSDQPQHF. The rearrangement joins TRBV27 to TRBJ1-5, with TRBD1 identical over 7 bases. The CDR3 has 16 residues. V shed 5 bases and J 5 bases; nucleotides not matched to a gene: 12. CDR1 MNHEY and CDR2 SMNVEV come from the germline V gene (reference sequence).

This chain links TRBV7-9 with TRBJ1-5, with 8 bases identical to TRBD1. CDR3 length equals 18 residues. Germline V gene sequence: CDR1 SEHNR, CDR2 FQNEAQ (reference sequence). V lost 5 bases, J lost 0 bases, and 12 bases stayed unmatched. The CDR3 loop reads CASSHGQGDYGSNQPQHF. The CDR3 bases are TGTGCCAGCAGCCATGGACAGGGCGACTATGGTAGCAATCAGCCCCAGCATTTT.

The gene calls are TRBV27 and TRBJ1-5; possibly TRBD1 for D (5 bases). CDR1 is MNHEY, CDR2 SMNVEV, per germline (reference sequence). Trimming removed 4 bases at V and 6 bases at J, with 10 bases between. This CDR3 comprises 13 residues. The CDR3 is CASSSGIFQPQHF. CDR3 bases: TGTGCCAGCAGTTCAGGGATATTTCAGCCCCAGCATTTT.

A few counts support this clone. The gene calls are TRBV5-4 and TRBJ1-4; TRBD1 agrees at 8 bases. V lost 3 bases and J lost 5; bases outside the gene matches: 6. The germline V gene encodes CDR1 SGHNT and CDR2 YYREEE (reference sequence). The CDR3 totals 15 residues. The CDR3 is CASSSPRTGNEKLFF. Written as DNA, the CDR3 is TGTGCCAGCAGCTCGCCGAGGACAGGGAATGAAAAACTGTTTTTT.

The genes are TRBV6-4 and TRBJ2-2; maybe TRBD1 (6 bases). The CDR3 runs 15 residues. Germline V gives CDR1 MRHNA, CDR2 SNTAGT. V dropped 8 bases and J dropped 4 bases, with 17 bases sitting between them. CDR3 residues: CASRREGHPTGELFF. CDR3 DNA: TGTGCCAGCCGAAGAGAGGGACACCCCACCGGGGAGCTGTTTTTT.

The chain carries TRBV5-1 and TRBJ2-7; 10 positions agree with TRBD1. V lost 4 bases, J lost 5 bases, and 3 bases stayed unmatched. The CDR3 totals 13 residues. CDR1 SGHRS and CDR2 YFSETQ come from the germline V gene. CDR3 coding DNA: TGCGCCAGCAGCCCGGGACAGGGGAACGAGCAGTACTTC. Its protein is CASSPGQGNEQYF.

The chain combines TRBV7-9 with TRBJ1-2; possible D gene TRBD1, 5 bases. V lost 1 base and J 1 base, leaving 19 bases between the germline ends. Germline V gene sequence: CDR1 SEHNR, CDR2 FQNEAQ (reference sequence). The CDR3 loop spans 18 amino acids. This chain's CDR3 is CASSLEGTEEDFNYGYTF. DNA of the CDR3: TGTGCCAGCAGCTTAGAGGGGACTGAGGAAGACTTTAACTATGGCTACACCTTC.

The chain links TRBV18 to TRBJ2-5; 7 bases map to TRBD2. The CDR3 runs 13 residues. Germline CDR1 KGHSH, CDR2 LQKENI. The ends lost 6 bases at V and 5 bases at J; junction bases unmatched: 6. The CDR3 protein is CASSAPGGETQYF. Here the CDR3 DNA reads TGTGCCAGCTCGGCGCCCGGGGGGGAGACCCAGTACTTC. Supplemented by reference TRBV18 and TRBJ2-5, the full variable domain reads NAGVMQNPRHLVRRRGQEARLRCSPMKGHSHVYWYRQLPEEGLKFMVYLQKENIIDESGMPKERFSAEFPKEGPSILRIQQVVRGDSAAYFCASSAPGGETQYFGPGTRLLVL.

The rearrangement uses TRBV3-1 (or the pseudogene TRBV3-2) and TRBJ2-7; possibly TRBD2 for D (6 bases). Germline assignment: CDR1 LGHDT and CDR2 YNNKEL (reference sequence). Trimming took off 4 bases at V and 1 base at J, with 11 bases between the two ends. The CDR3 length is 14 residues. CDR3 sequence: CASSRGLPSYEQYF. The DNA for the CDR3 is TGTGCCAGCAGCCGGGGACTCCCATCCTACGAGCAGTACTTC.

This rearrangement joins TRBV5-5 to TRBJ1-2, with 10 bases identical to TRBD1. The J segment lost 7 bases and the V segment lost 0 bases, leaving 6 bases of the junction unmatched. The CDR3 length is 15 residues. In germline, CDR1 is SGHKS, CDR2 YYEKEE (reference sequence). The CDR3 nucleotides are TGTGCCAGCAGCTTGGTAACGGGGACAGGGGCTGGCTACACCTTC. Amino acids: CASSLVTGTGAGYTF.

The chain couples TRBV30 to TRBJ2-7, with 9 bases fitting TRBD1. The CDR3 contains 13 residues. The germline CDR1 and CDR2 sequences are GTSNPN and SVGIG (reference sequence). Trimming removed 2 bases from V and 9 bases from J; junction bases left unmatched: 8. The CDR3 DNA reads TGTGCCTGGAGTTCTACAGGGGGCGTTGGGCAGTACTTC. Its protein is CAWSSTGGVGQYF.

CDR3 coding DNA: TGCGCCAGCAGCCGGGGGATTCCTAATGAAAAACTGTTTTTT. Residues: CASSRGIPNEKLFF. V is TRBV5-1 and J is TRBJ1-4; tentative D call: TRBD1 (5 bases). Trimming pared 4 bases from V and 3 bases from J, leaving 10 bases between. The CDR3 extends over 14 amino acids. CDR1 SGHRS and CDR2 YFSETQ come from the germline V gene.

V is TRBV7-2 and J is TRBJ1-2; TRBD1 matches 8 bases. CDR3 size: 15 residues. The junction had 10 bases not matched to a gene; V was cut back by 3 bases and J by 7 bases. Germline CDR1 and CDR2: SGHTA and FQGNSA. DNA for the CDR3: TGTGCCAGCAGCTTGGGACAGGAGTTCTTGGTTGGCTACACCTTC. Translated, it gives CASSLGQEFLVGYTF. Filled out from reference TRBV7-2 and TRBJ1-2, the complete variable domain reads GAGVSQSPSNKVTEKGKDVELRCDPISGHTALYWYRQSLGQGLEFLIYFQGNSAPDKSGLPSDRFSAERTGGSVSTLTIQRTQQEDSAVYLCASSLGQEFLVGYTFGSGTRLTVV.

CDR3 nucleotides: TGTGCCACCAGTGATGTGGACTTCAAACTGTTTTTT. It is translated as CATSDVDFKLFF. This rearrangement joins TRBV24-1 to TRBJ1-4; D is ambiguous. The CDR3 consists of 12 residues. V lost 3 bases to trimming and J lost 11 bases, with 9 bases between them. CDR1 and CDR2 from the germline V gene are KGHDR and SFDVKD.

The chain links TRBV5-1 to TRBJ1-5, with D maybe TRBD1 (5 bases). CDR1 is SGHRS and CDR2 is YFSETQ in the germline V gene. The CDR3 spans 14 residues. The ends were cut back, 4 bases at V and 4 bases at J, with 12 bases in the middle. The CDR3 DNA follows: TGCGCCAGCAGCCCCCGGGGGGGTAATCAGCCCCAGCATTTT. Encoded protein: CASSPRGGNQPQHF.

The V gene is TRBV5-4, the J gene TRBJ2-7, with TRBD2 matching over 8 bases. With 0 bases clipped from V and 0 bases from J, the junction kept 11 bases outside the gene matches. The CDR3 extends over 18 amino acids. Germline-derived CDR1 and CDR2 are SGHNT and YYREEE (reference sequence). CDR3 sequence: CASSLGGSGEPASYEQYF. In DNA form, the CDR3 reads TGTGCCAGCAGCTTGGGAGGTAGCGGGGAGCCGGCCTCCTACGAGCAGTACTTC.

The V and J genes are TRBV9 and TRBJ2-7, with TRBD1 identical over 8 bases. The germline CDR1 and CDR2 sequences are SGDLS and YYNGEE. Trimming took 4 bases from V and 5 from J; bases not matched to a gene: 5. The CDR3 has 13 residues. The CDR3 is CASSPKQGDEQYF. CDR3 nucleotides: TGTGCCAGCAGCCCAAAACAGGGGGACGAGCAGTACTTC.

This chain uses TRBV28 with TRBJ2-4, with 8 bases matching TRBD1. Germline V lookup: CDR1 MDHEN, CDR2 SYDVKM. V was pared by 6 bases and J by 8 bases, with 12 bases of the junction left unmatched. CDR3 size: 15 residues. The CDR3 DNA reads TGTGCCAGCAGCCCAAACGGACAGGGTGGTTACATTCAGTACTTC. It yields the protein CASSPNGQGGYIQYF. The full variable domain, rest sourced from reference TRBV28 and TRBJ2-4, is DVKVTQSSRYLVKRTGEKVFLECVQDMDHENMFWYRQDPGLGLRLIYFSYDVKMKEKGDIPEGYSVSREKKERFSLILESASTNQTSMYLCASSPNGQGGYIQYFGAGTRLSVL.

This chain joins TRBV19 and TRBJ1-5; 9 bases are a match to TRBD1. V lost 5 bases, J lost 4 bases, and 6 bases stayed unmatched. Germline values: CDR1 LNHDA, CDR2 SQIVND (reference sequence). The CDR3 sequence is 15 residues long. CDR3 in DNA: TGTGCCAGTAGTCCGCTGACAGGGGGAAATCAGCCCCAGCATTTT. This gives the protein CASSPLTGGNQPQHF.

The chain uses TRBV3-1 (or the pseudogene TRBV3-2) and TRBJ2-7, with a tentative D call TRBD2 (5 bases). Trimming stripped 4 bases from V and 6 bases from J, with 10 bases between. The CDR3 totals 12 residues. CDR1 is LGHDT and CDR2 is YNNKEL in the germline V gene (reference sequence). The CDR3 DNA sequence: TGTGCCAGCAGCCCGAGGAGGAGCGAGCAGTACTTC. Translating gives CASSPRRSEQYF.

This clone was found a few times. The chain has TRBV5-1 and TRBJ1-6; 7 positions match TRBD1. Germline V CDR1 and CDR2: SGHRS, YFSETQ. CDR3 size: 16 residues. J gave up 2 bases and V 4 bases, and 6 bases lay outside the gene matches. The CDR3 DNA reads TGCGCCAGCAGCGTGGGGACAGATCCCTATAATTCACCCCTCCACTTT. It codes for CASSVGTDPYNSPLHF.

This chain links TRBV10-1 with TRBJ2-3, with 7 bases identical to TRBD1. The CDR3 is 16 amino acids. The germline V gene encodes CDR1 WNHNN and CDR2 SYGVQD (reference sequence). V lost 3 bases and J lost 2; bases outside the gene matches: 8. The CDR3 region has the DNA TGCGCCAGCAGTGACCCCAGAGGGGGCAACACAGATACGCAGTATTTT. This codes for CASSDPRGGNTDTQYF.

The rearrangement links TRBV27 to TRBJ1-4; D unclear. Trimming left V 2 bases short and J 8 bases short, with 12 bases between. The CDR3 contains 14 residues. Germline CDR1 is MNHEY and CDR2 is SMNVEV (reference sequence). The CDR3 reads CASSLQTAGEKLFF. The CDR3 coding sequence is TGTGCCAGCAGTTTACAGACGGCGGGGGAAAAACTGTTTTTT. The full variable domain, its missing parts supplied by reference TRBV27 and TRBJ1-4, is EAQVTQNPRYLITVTGKKLTVTCSQNMNHEYMSWYRQDPGLGLRQIYYSMNVEVTDKGDVPEGYKVSRKEKRNFPLILESPSPNQTSLYFCASSLQTAGEKLFFGSGTQLSVL.

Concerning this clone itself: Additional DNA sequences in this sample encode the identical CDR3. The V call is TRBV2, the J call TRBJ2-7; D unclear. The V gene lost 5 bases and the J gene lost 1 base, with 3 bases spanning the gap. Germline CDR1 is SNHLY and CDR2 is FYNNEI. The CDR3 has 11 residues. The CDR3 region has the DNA TGTGCCAGCAGTTTATCCTACGAGCAGTACTTC. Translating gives CASSLSYEQYF.

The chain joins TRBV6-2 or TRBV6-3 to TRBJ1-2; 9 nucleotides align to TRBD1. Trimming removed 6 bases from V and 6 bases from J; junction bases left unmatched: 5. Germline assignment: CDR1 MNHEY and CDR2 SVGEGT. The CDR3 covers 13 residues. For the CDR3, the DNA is TGTGCCAGCAGCCATGGACAGGGGAATGGCTACACCTTC. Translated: CASSHGQGNGYTF.